A single T cell receptor beta chain is shown here with its context. Its cognate antigen is unknown. These data are taken from a study of T cell responses to AZD1222 COVID-19 vaccine. Study-wide background: The analysis combined second doses at about 4 or about 12 weeks. Findings of the study overall: Spike-specific TCR breadth and depth both grew after two AZD1222 doses. It should be noted that donors were predominantly white British and more often female, and clonal diversity was possibly underestimated. Sampled repertoires all dated from after the peak T cell response.

Only in-frame clones appear in the TCRdb table, and some are missing; sequencing was by immunoSEQ multiplex PCR. Seen here are under 120,000 clones, over 85% observed once, and the top ten hold 2% to 2.5%. Source: peripheral blood, taken on day 0 of AZD1222 vaccination. This receptor was obtained from an adult in good health.

The CDR3 region has the DNA TGTGCCAGCAGTTTTGGCAGGGGGCTCTACGAGCAGTACTTC. Protein: CASSFGRGLYEQYF. The rearrangement joins TRBV27 to TRBJ2-7; 8 bases match TRBD1. Germline-derived CDR1 and CDR2 are MNHEY and SMNVEV (reference sequence). This CDR3 is built from 14 residues. Germline trimming cut 3 bases from V and 3 bases from J; bases unmatched to any gene: 4.